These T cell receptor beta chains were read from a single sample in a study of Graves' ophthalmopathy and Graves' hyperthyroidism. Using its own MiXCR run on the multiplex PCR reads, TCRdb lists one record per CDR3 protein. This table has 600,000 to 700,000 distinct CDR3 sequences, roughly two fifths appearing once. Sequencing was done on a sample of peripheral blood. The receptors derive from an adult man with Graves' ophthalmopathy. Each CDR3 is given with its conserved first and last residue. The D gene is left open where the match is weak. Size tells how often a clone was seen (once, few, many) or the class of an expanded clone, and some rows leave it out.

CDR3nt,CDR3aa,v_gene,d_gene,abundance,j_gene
TGTGCCAGCAGGAATGCCCTGGAGGTCGGGGAGCTGTTTTTT,CASRNALEVGELFF,TRBV2,.,many,TRBJ2-2
TGTGCCAGCAGCGTAAGGGGGAGTGGGTACGAGCAGTACTTC,CASSVRGSGYEQYF,TRBV9,.,many,TRBJ2-7
TGTGCCAGCAGTCCTGGTAGGGGAGGCCAAGAGACCCAGTACTTC,CASSPGRGGQETQYF,TRBV12-3/TRBV12-4,.,many,TRBJ2-5
TGTGCCATCAGGGGGAGGGCAACTGAAGCTTTCTTT,CAIRGRATEAFF,TRBV10-3,.,.,TRBJ1-1
TGTGCCCCGCCCGCCTCTGGGGCCAACGTCCTGACTTTC,CAPPASGANVLTF,TRBV25-1,.,.,TRBJ2-6
TGTGCCAGTAGTCGGACTAGCGGGAGGAGTCCCTGGGAGCAGTACTTC,CASSRTSGRSPWEQYF,TRBV19,TRBD2,.,TRBJ2-7
TGTGCCAGCAGCGGAACCGGGACAGGGGGGACTGAAGCTTTCTTT,CASSGTGTGGTEAFF,TRBV9,TRBD1,.,TRBJ1-1
TGTGCCAGCAGTGAAGGGGGGGCACCCCTCCACTTT,CASSEGGAPLHF,TRBV25-1,.,many,TRBJ1-6
TGTGCCAGCAGAGACAGCTCCTATAATTCACCCCTCCACTTT,CASRDSSYNSPLHF,TRBV9,.,many,TRBJ1-6
TGTGCCAGCAGTGAACTCGGACAGGGGGAGCAGTACTTC,CASSELGQGEQYF,TRBV2,TRBD1,.,TRBJ2-7
TGTGCCAGCAAGGCGGGGGACTCTGGAAACACCATATATTTT,CASKAGDSGNTIYF,TRBV9,.,.,TRBJ1-3
TGTGCCAGCAGCTTGAAAAGCTCCTACGAGCAGTACTTC,CASSLKSSYEQYF,TRBV5-4,.,many,TRBJ2-7
TGCAGCGAGACGGGACAAAGCAATCAGCCCCAGCATTTT,CSETGQSNQPQHF,TRBV29-1,.,.,TRBJ1-5
TGCGCCAGCAGTCGAGACAGGTCTGGAAACACCATATATTTT,CASSRDRSGNTIYF,TRBV5-1,.,many,TRBJ1-3
TGTGCCAGCAGCTTAGTTGTGGGCTACGAGCAGTACTTC,CASSLVVGYEQYF,TRBV5-1,.,many,TRBJ2-7
TGTGCCAGCGCGGGACAGGGGGTCAACACTGAAGCTTTCTTT,CASAGQGVNTEAFF,TRBV2,TRBD1,.,TRBJ1-1
TGTGCCACCAGTGATGTGGGCAGCAATCAGCCCCAGCATTTT,CATSDVGSNQPQHF,TRBV24-1,.,.,TRBJ1-5
TGTGCCAGCAGCCCCCAGACTAGCCTGGAGACCCAGTACTTC,CASSPQTSLETQYF,TRBV14,TRBD2,.,TRBJ2-5
TGCGCCAGCAGCTTGGCAGGGACGGCTTTCTTT,CASSLAGTAFF,TRBV5-1,.,.,TRBJ1-1
TGCAGTGCTACAGACTCCGGAGGGTACGAGCAGTACTTC,CSATDSGGYEQYF,TRBV20-1,.,.,TRBJ2-7
TGTGCCACCAGTGCCATCACGCAGAGCTCCTACAATGAGCAGTTCTTC,CATSAITQSSYNEQFF,TRBV24-1,.,.,TRBJ2-1
TGTGCCACCAGCAGAGATCGTGGCTACACCTTC,CATSRDRGYTF,TRBV15,.,many,TRBJ1-2
TGTGCCAGCGGGAACATTGAGCAGTTCTTC,CASGNIEQFF,TRBV7-6,.,once,TRBJ2-1
TGTGCCAGCAGCACCTGGACTACTGAAGCTTTCTTT,CASSTWTTEAFF,TRBV7-2,.,.,TRBJ1-1
TGTGCCATCAGGTGGGACATCCCCGGGGAGCTGTTTTTT,CAIRWDIPGELFF,TRBV10-3,.,.,TRBJ2-2
TGTGCCAGCAGTTATGAGACTGAAGCTTTCTTT,CASSYETEAFF,TRBV6-5,.,few,TRBJ1-1
TGTGCCAGCAGCCACCGGGACAGGGGGCCCTATGGCTACACCTTC,CASSHRDRGPYGYTF,TRBV7-2,TRBD1,.,TRBJ1-2
TGCAGCGTTGAAGAGGGGAGCTCCTACAATGAGCAGTTCTTC,CSVEEGSSYNEQFF,TRBV29-1,.,.,TRBJ2-1
TGCAGCGCTGGTGGAGTTAGTGGGGCCAACGTCCTGACTTTC,CSAGGVSGANVLTF,TRBV29-1,.,many,TRBJ2-6
TGTGCCAGCAGTTCAGGATCCGGGGTAGATCGGCCCCAGCATTTT,CASSSGSGVDRPQHF,TRBV12-3/TRBV12-4,.,.,TRBJ1-5
TGTGCCAGCTCACCACAAGCAGTCCAAGAGACCCAGTACTTC,CASSPQAVQETQYF,TRBV18,.,.,TRBJ2-5
TGTGCCAGCACCAGGACACCCGGGGAGCTGTTTTTT,CASTRTPGELFF,TRBV7-9,.,.,TRBJ2-2
TGTGCCAGCAGCTTACAATTTGGGGGCGGGACGGACGAGCAGTACTTC,CASSLQFGGGTDEQYF,TRBV7-2,.,.,TRBJ2-7
TGTGCCAGCAGCCAAGAAAACGAGCAGTACTTC,CASSQENEQYF,TRBV4-2,.,many,TRBJ2-7
TGTGCCAGTAGCGGGACGGGGGGCGGCGCTGAAGCTTTCTTT,CASSGTGGGAEAFF,TRBV19,.,.,TRBJ1-1
TGTGCTTCGGGCGGGGATAGGTACGAGCAGTACTTC,CASGGDRYEQYF,TRBV11-1,.,.,TRBJ2-7
TGCAGCGTCGCCGGCGGCAGGGGAACCTACGAGCAGTACTTC,CSVAGGRGTYEQYF,TRBV29-1,.,many,TRBJ2-7
TGCAGTGCTAGAGCGCAGGGTCGAGATGGCTACACCTTC,CSARAQGRDGYTF,TRBV20-1,.,many,TRBJ1-2
TGTGCCAGCAATACTATACAGGGGCCCGCCTCTTTGGCCAACGTCCTGACTTTC,CASNTIQGPASLANVLTF,TRBV12-3/TRBV12-4,TRBD1,.,TRBJ2-6
TGTGCCAGCAGCTTAAGCAGGGTCAACGCAGATACGCAGTATTTT,CASSLSRVNADTQYF,TRBV11-1,.,once,TRBJ2-3
TGTGCCAGCAGAGCCGGGACAGGCCTCCATGAGCAGTACTTC,CASRAGTGLHEQYF,TRBV7-3,TRBD1,.,TRBJ2-7
TGCAGTTTTGGGGACAGGGGTCACGAGCAGTACTTC,CSFGDRGHEQYF,TRBV29-1,TRBD1,.,TRBJ2-7
TGTGTCAGCAGCTCGATAAGCGGGGCTGCAGAGATCCAGTACTTC,CVSSSISGAAEIQYF,TRBV7-6,TRBD2,.,TRBJ2-5
TGTGCCAGCAGCTTGGAAGGCAGGGGAGGTTCACCCCTCCACTTT,CASSLEGRGGSPLHF,TRBV5-8,.,few,TRBJ1-6
TGCGCCAGCAGCCAAGATTACCAATTGAATGGCTACACCTTC,CASSQDYQLNGYTF,TRBV4-3,.,few,TRBJ1-2